Given below is one TCR beta chain in context. What it recognizes is unknown. This sample was taken from a study of chemoradiotherapy in HPV16-positive cancers. General study results and limits: Only a couple of HPV16-positive patients supplied the functional HPV-specificity definition.

Samples were taken several times over chemoradiotherapy. CDR3 length: 13 residues. The germline V gene has CDR1 SGHVS and CDR2 FNYEAQ. The V end lost 0 bases, the J end lost 9 bases, and 9 bases lay between the germline ends. The protocol was immunoSEQ multiplex PCR, while the TCRdb copy is restricted to in-frame clones and leaves out a portion. Here the sample spans 9,500 to 12,000 clones, 65% to 75% being singletons. This sample was obtained from a patient who underwent chemoradiotherapy. This chain connects TRBV7-6 to TRBJ2-1, with D hard to call. This TCR was recovered from a human donor with HPV-associated anogenital cancer. CDR3 sequence (DNA): TGTGCCAGCAGCTTAGCGTTAAGTCGTGAGCAGTTCTTC. It translates to CASSLALSREQFF.